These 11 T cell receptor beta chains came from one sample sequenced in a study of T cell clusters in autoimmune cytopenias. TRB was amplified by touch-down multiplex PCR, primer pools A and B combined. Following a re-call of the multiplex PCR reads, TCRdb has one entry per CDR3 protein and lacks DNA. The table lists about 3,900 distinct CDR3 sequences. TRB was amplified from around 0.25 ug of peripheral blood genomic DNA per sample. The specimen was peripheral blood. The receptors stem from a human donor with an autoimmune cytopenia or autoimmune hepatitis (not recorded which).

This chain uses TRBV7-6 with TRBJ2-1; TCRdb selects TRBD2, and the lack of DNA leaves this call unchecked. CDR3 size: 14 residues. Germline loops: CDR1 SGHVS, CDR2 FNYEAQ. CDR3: CASSTSGSWETQYF.

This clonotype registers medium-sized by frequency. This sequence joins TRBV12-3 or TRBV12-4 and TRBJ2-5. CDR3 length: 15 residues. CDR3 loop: CASSFLANPQETQYF.

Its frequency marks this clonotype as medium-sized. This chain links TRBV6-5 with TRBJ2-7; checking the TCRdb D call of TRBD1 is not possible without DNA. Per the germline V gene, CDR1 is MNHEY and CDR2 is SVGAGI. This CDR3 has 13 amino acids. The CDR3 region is CASSYGTDYEQYF.

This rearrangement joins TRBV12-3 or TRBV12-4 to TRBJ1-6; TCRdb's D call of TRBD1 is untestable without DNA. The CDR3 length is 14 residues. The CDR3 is CASTLDRGNSPLHF.

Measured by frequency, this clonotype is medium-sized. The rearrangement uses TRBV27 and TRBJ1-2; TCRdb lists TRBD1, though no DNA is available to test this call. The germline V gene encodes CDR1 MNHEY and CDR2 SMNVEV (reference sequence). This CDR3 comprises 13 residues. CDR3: CASRDPSQNGYTF.

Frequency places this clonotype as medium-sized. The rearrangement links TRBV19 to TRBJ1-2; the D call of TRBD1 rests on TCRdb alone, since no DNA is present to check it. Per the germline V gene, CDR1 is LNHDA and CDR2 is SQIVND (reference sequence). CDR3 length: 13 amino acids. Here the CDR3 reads CASTAGRGDGYTF.

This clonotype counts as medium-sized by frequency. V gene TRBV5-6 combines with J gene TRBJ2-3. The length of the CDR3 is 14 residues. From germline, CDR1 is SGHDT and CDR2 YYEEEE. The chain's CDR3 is CASSLSPGTDTQYF.

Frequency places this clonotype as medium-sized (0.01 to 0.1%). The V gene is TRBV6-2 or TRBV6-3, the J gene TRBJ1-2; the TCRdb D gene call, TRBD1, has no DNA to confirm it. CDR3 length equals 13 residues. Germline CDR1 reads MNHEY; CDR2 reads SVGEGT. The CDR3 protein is CASGEPRVYGYTF.

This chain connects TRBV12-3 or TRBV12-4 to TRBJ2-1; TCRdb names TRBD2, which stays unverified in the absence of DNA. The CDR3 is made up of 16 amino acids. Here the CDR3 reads CASSLLGTSTYNEQFF.

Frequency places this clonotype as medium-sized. The CDR3 region is CASSLGSATVRVTDTQYF. V and J are TRBV5-4 and TRBJ2-3. Germline values: CDR1 SGHNT, CDR2 YYREEE (reference sequence). CDR3 length: 18 residues. Variable domain in full (rest from reference TRBV5-4 and TRBJ2-3): ETGVTQSPTHLIKTRGQQVTLRCSSQSGHNTVSWYQQALGQGPQFIFQYYREEENGRGNFPPRFSGLQFPNYSSELNVNALELDDSALYLCASSLGSATVRVTDTQYFGPGTRLTVL.

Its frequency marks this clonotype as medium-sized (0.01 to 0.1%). Here the CDR3 reads CASSSRLAGRSYEQYF. The chain uses TRBV7-3 and TRBJ2-7; TCRdb's D call of TRBD2 is untestable without DNA. Per the germline V gene, CDR1 is SGHTA and CDR2 is FQGTGA. There are 16 residues in the CDR3.